This TCR beta chain was sequenced for a study of OX40 agonist ivuxolimab in advanced cancers. Study-wide background: A history of anti-PD-1, anti-PD-L1 or anti-CTLA-4 therapy was acceptable, and over 30% had some.

Details on this clone: What it binds is not known.

The study's findings and limits: In CD8+ T cells, expanded clones were on average more numerous than in CD4+. Part of the nonresponder group also had normalized T-cell clonal expansion that was low. With doses of 0.1 to 3.0 mg/kg, CD4+ and CD8+ blood T cells had undergone clonal expansion by week 6.

Between the trimmed V and J ends, which lost 0 bases and 0 bases, there was a span of 6 bases. CDR3 size: 15 residues. From germline, CDR1 is MNHNS and CDR2 SASEGT. Repertoires were generated with immunoSEQ multiplex PCR, while TCRdb's copy carries only in-frame clones and drops some. Among around 64,000 clones listed, roughly nine tenths were seen once. This material consisted of CD4+ or CD8+ T cells sorted from blood, taken in a trial of the OX40 agonist ivuxolimab. The receptor was derived from an adult with an advanced solid tumor such as melanoma, head and neck, liver or kidney cancer. The V call is TRBV6-1, the J call TRBJ2-1; D gene ambiguous. Here the CDR3 DNA reads TGTGCCAGCAGTGAAGCGTTCGCCTCCTACAATGAGCAGTTCTTC. Its protein product is CASSEAFASYNEQFF.